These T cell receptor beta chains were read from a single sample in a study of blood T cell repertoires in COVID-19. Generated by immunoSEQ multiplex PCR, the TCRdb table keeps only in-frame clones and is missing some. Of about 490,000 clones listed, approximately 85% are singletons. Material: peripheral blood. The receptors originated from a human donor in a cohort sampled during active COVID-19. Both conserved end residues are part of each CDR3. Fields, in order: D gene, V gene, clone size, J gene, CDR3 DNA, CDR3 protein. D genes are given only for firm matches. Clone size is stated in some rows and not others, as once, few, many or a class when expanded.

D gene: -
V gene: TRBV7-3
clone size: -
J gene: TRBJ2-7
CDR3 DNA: TGTGCCAGCAGCTTAGGGCAGGGGCCCAACGAGCAGTACTTC
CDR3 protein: CASSLGQGPNEQYF

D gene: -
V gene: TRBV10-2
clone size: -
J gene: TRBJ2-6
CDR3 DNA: TGCGCCAGCAGTGAGCTAAATACTGGGGCCAACGTCCTGACTTTC
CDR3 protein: CASSELNTGANVLTF

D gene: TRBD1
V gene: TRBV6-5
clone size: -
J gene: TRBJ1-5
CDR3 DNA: TGTGCCAGCAGTTATCATACAGGGGATCAGCCCCAGCATTTT
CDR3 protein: CASSYHTGDQPQHF

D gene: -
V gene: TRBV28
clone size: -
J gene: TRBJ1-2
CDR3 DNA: TGTGCCAGCAGTTTATTGGTAGGGGATGGCTACACCTTC
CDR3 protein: CASSLLVGDGYTF

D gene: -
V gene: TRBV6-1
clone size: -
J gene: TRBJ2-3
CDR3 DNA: TGTGCCAGCAGTGAATCGGCCCGAGGTCGTCTCGTCCGGGCAGATACGCAGTATTTT
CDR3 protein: CASSESARGRLVRADTQYF

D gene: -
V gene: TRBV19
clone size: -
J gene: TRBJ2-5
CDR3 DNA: TGTGCCACCCAGACATTCGAAGGGACCCAGTACTTC
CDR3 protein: CATQTFEGTQYF

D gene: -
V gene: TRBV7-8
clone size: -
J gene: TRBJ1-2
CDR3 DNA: TGTGCCAGCAGCTCCATAGACAGTTATGGCTACACCTTC
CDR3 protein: CASSSIDSYGYTF

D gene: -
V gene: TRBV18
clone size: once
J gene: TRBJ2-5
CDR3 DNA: TGTGCCAGCTCACCGGTGGTAGCGGCCCAAGAGACCCAGTACTTC
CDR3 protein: CASSPVVAAQETQYF

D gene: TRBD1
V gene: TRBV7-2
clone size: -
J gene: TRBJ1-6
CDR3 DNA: TGTGCCAGCAGCTTCGACAGGGGGCGCAATAATTCACCCCTCCACTTT
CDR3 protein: CASSFDRGRNNSPLHF

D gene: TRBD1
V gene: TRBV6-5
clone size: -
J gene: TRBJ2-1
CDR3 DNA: TGTGCCAGCTTACGACAGGGATGGAATGAGCAGTTCTTC
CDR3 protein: CASLRQGWNEQFF

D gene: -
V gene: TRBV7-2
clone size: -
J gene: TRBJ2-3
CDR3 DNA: TGTGCCAGCAGCTTGGGGCTCAATACGCAGTATTTT
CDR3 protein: CASSLGLNTQYF

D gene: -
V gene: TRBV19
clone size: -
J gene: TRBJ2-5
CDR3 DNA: TGTGCCAGTAGTATAGCGCTATCCCAAGAGACCCAGTACTTC
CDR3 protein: CASSIALSQETQYF

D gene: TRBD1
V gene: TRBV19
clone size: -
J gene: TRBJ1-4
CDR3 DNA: TGTGCCAGTAGTGCACAGGGGTCTAATGAAAAACTGTTTTTT
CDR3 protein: CASSAQGSNEKLFF

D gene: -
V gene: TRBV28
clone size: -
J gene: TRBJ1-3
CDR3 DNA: TGTGCCAGCAGTTTCCTGAGCTCTGGAAACACCATATATTTT
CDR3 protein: CASSFLSSGNTIYF

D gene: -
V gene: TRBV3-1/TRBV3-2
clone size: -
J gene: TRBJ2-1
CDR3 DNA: TGTGCCAGCAGACTTGGAGCTGGGAATGAGCAGTTCTTC
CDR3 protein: CASRLGAGNEQFF

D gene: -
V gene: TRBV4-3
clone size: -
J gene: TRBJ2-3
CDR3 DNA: TGCGCCAGCAGCCAGGCGGAGGTCAGCGGCACAGATACGCAGTATTTT
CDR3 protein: CASSQAEVSGTDTQYF

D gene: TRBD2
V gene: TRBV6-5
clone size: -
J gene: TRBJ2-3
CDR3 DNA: TGTGCCAGCAGTTACACTGGACTAGCGGGAACAGATACGCAGTATTTT
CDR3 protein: CASSYTGLAGTDTQYF

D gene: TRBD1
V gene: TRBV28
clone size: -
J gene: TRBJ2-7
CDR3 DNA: TGTGCCAGCAGACAGGGGTTCGACGAGCAGTACTTC
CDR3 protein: CASRQGFDEQYF

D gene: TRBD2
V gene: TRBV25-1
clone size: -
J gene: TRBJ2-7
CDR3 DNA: TGTGCCAGCAGCTTTGGGGGGGTCGAGCAGTACTTC
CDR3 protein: CASSFGGVEQYF

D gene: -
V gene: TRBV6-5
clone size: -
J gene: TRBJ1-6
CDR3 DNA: TGTGCCAGCACCGTGGGGGGGAGGGGTTCACCCCTCCACTTT
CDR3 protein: CASTVGGRGSPLHF

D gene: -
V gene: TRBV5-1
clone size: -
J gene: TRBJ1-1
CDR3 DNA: TGCGCCAGCAGCTTGTCACAGGGAGATGGCACTGAAGCTTTCTTT
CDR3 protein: CASSLSQGDGTEAFF

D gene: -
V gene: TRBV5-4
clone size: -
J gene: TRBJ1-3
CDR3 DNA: TGTGCCAGCAGCGACAGGCCTGCGTTCTCTGGAAACACCATATATTTT
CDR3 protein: CASSDRPAFSGNTIYF

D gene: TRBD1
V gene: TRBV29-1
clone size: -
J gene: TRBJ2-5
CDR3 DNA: TGCAGCGTTGTAGGCCAGGGGGTCGTTGAGACCCAGTACTTC
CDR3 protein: CSVVGQGVVETQYF

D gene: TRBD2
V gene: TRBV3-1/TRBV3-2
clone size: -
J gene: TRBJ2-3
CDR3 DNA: TGTGCCAGCAGCCAAAACGGGGCGGGAGTCCGATATTTT
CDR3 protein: CASSQNGAGVRYF

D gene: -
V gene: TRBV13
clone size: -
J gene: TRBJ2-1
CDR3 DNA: TGTGCCAGCAGCTCAGGACAGTCGTCCTACAATGAGCAGTTCTTC
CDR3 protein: CASSSGQSSYNEQFF

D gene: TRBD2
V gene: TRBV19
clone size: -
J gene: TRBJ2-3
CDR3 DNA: TGTGCCAGTAGTCATACCGGGACTAGCGGCACAGATACGCAGTATTTT
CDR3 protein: CASSHTGTSGTDTQYF

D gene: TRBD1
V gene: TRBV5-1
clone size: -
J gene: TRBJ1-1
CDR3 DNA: TGCGCCAGCAGCCCTAGGACAGGGTTCGACACTGAAGCTTTCTTT
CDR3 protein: CASSPRTGFDTEAFF

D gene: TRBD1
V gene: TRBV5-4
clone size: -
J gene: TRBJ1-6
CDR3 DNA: TGTGCCAGCAGGGTCGGACAGGGGATGAATTCACCCCTCCACTTT
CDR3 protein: CASRVGQGMNSPLHF

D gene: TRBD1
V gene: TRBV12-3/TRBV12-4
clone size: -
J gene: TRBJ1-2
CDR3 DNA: TGTGCCAGCAGTCAGGGGGCGCATGGCTACACCTTC
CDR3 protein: CASSQGAHGYTF

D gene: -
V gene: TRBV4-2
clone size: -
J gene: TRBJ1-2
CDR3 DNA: TGTGCCAGCAGCCAAGAACCAGGGGCGAGCTATGGCTACACCTTC
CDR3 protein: CASSQEPGASYGYTF

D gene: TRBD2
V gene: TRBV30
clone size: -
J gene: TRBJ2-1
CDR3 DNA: TGTGCCTGGAGTCGTACTAGCGGTCCCTACAATGAGCAGTTCTTC
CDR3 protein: CAWSRTSGPYNEQFF

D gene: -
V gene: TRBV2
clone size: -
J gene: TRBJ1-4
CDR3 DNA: TGTGCCAGCAGTGGGGGAGGGGCGGGTGAAGAAAAACTGTTTTTT
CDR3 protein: CASSGGGAGEEKLFF

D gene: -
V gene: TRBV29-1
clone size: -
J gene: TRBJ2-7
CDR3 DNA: TGCAGCGTTATAAGTTTGAGGTACGAGCAGTACTTC
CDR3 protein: CSVISLRYEQYF

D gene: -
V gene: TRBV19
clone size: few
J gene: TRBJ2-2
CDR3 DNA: TGTGCCAGTAGTATTGGCAGGAACACCGGGGAGCTGTTTTTT
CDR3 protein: CASSIGRNTGELFF

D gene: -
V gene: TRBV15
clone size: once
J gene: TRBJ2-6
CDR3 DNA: TGTGCCACCAGCAGAGTACGACAGCCCGTATCTGGGGCCAACGTCCTGACTTTC
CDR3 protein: CATSRVRQPVSGANVLTF

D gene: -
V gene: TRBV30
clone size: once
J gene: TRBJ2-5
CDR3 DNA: TGTGCCTGGAGTGTACGCGGAGGTCTGGAGACCCAGTACTTC
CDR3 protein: CAWSVRGGLETQYF

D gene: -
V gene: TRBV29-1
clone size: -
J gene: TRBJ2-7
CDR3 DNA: TGCAGCGTTGAGGGACAAGGCTACGAGCAGTACTTC
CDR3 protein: CSVEGQGYEQYF

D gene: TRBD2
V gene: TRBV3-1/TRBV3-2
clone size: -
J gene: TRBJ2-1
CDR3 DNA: TGTGCCAGCAGCCGGAGATCCAGCGGGAGGAACAATGAGCAGTTCTTC
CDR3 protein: CASSRRSSGRNNEQFF

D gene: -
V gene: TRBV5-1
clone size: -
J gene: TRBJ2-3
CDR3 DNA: TGCGCCAGCAGCTTGCTCCAGGTTAGCACAGATACGCAGTATTTT
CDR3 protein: CASSLLQVSTDTQYF

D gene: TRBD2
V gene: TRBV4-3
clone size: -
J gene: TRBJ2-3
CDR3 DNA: TGCGCCAGCAGCCCTTGGGGGGGTACAGATACGCAGTATTTT
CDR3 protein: CASSPWGGTDTQYF

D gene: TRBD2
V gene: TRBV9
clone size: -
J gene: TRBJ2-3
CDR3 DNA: TGTGCCAGCAGCTCTCACGGGACTAGCGTTTCAGATACGCAGTATTTT
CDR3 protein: CASSSHGTSVSDTQYF

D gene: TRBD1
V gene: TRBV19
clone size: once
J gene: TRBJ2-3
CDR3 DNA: TGTGCCAGCCGCGGGCAGGGGGACGGAGGTACGCAGTATTTT
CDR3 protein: CASRGQGDGGTQYF

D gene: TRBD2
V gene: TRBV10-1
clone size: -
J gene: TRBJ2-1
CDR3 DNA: TGCGCCAGCAGTCAAGCGGGAAGGGATGAGCAGTTCTTC
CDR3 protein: CASSQAGRDEQFF

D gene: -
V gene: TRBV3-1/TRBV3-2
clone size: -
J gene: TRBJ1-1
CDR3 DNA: TGTGCCAGCAGCCAAGAATGGGAGGGAACTGAAGCTTTCTTT
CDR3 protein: CASSQEWEGTEAFF

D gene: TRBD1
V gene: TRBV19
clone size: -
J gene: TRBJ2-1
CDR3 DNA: TGTGCCAGTAGTATTCTCAGGGGGCTTGGAGACAATGAGCAGTTCTTC
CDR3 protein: CASSILRGLGDNEQFF

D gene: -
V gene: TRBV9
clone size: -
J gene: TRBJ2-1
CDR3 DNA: TGTGCCAGCAGCCCCCGTGGAGCGCAAACTATCTACAATGAGCAGTTCTTC
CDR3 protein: CASSPRGAQTIYNEQFF

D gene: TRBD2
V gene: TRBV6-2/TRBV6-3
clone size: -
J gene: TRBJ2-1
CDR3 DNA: TGTGCCAGCAGCGAAGCGGGAGGATACATGTATGAGCAGTTCTTC
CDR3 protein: CASSEAGGYMYEQFF